This TCR beta chain was profiled in a study of cytomegalovirus exposure and HLA in healthy donors. CDR1 and CDR2 (germline): WNHNN, SYGVQD (reference sequence). Between the trimmed V and J ends, which lost 7 bases and 1 base, there was a span of 14 bases. This CDR3 contains 15 residues. 60 Vbeta and 13 Jbeta primers were used in PCR. Assay used: immunoSEQ multiplex PCR; TCRdb lists only in-frame clones, some missing. The data show 120,000 or so clones, with over 70% seen just once and 8.5% to 10% held by the top ten. The source of this sequence is a female donor in good health and CMV-seropositive. The J gene is TRBJ1-5, the V gene TRBV10-1; no clear D. The sample comprised PBMCs. CDR3 coding DNA: TGCGCCAGCATGGGGTGCGGGGAGAGCAATCAGCCCCAGCATTTT. Its protein product is CASMGCGESNQPQHF.